These 11 T cell receptor beta chains originate from one sample sequenced in a study of blood T cell repertoires in COVID-19. Profiling relied on immunoSEQ multiplex PCR, and the TCRdb table lists in-frame clones only, not all of them. The sample includes 120,000 or so clones, over 75% seen only once; the top ten take 3.5% to 4.5%. Material: peripheral blood. Every receptor here comes from a man between 60 and 75 years old with acute or convalescent COVID-19.

The V and J genes are TRBV18 and TRBJ2-1; D perhaps matches TRBD2 (5 bases). The CDR3 spans 12 residues. The ends were cut back, 6 bases at V and 7 bases at J, with 10 bases in the middle. Germline loops: CDR1 KGHSH, CDR2 LQKENI. CDR3 nucleotide sequence: TGTGCCAGCTCGCCAACGGGGAATGAGCAGTTCTTC. The encoded protein is CASSPTGNEQFF.

The rearrangement uses TRBV30 and TRBJ2-2; D possibly corresponds to TRBD1 (5 bases). CDR3 length equals 13 residues. CDR1 and CDR2 from the germline V gene are GTSNPN and SVGIG (reference sequence). Trimming cost V 4 bases and J 7 bases, with 13 bases left between them. CDR3 loop: CAWKGQGGGELFF. CDR3 DNA sequence: TGTGCCTGGAAGGGTCAGGGCGGCGGGGAGCTGTTTTTT.

This clone was counted only a few times. The CDR3 region is CAISESVGQNYGYTF. As DNA, the CDR3 is TGTGCCATCAGTGAGTCGGTGGGGCAAAACTATGGCTACACCTTC. The chain couples TRBV10-3 to TRBJ1-2; weak D call: TRBD1 (5 bases). Germline V gene sequence: CDR1 ENHRY, CDR2 SYGVKD. This CDR3 has 15 residues. The V end lost 0 bases, the J end lost 2 bases, and 10 bases lay between the germline ends.

This clone came up a few times. The chain links TRBV12-3 or TRBV12-4 to TRBJ1-5, with D possibly TRBD1 on 6 matching bases. Trimming took off 7 bases at V and 4 bases at J, with 8 bases between the two ends. This CDR3 is 12 amino acids long. The chain's CDR3 is CASNRENQPQHF. The CDR3 DNA is TGTGCCAGCAACAGGGAAAATCAGCCCCAGCATTTT.

J is TRBJ2-5 and V is TRBV7-9; 8 bases match TRBD1. Per the germline V gene, CDR1 is SEHNR and CDR2 is FQNEAQ (reference sequence). The CDR3 contains 15 residues. V lost 5 bases and J lost 5; bases outside the gene matches: 10. The CDR3: CASSPKRRQGETQYF. The CDR3 DNA is TGTGCCAGCAGCCCTAAGAGACGACAGGGGGAGACCCAGTACTTC.

The chain recombines TRBV15 with TRBJ2-7, with D possibly matching TRBD2 (6 bases). Trimming left V 1 base short and J 1 base short, with 8 bases between. This CDR3 is built from 14 residues. Germline V lookup: CDR1 LNHNV, CDR2 YYDKDF (reference sequence). The CDR3 loop reads CATSRAGGSYEQYF. CDR3 nucleotide sequence: TGTGCCACCAGCAGAGCCGGGGGTTCCTACGAGCAGTACTTC.

The sample holds a few counts of this clone. The rearrangement joins TRBV28 to TRBJ1-5, with D unclear. Looked up from germline, CDR1 is MDHEN and CDR2 is SYDVKM. V was trimmed by 2 bases and J by 5 bases, leaving 13 bases between them. This CDR3 contains 15 residues. CDR3 region: CASSLQALLHQPQHF. CDR3 DNA sequence: TGTGCCAGCAGTTTACAGGCACTTCTCCATCAGCCCCAGCATTTT.

CDR3 residues: CSASSGTVYNEQFF. The CDR3, as DNA: TGCAGTGCTAGTTCTGGGACAGTATACAATGAGCAGTTCTTC. This rearrangement joins TRBV20-1 to TRBJ2-1; 7 bases are a match to TRBD1. The trim removed 3 bases at V and 4 bases at J, leaving 6 bases unmatched. The CDR3 loop spans 14 amino acids. Germline V lookup: CDR1 DFQATT, CDR2 SNEGSKA (reference sequence).

This clone has just one count. The chain carries TRBV6-1 and TRBJ2-5; tentatively, D is TRBD1 (6 bases). The CDR3 sequence is 13 residues long. V shed 3 bases and J shed 2 bases, with 7 bases lying between them. CDR1 is MNHNS, CDR2 SASEGT, per germline. CDR3 loop: CASSDGQQETQYF. The CDR3, as DNA: TGTGCCAGCAGTGACGGACAGCAAGAGACCCAGTACTTC.

The V call is TRBV11-2, the J call TRBJ2-1; 7 bases fit TRBD2. Trimming at V came to 3 bases and at J to 5 bases, leaving 4 bases not matched to a gene. Germline loops: CDR1 SGHAT, CDR2 FQNNGV. The CDR3 has 14 residues. The CDR3 DNA reads TGTGCCAGCAGCTTTGCGGGAGATCACAATGAGCAGTTCTTC. Encoded protein: CASSFAGDHNEQFF.

The genes are TRBV29-1 and TRBJ1-1; D ambiguous. The V gene's germline CDR1 is SQVTM and CDR2 ANQGSEA. CDR3 length: 15 amino acids. V lost 6 bases, J lost 4 bases, and 21 bases lay in between. DNA for the CDR3: TGCAGCGTCCTTCCGGTAACGGGCGCGGGCACTGAAGCTTTCTTT. It codes for CSVLPVTGAGTEAFF.